This entry concerns a single TCR beta chain. This CDR3 is built from 15 residues. V was shortened by 2 bases and J by 8 bases, with 18 bases between the two germline ends. From germline, CDR1 is SGHAT and CDR2 FQNNGV. The data stem from a study of blood T cell repertoires in COVID-19. Recovered Cohort 3 donors showed two negative PCRs, clearance, or symptom resolution. The protocol was immunoSEQ multiplex PCR, while the TCRdb copy is restricted to in-frame clones and leaves out a portion. The table shows about 460,000 clones, with less than 90% occurring only once. The chain employs TRBV11-2 and TRBJ1-2; no clear D. This sequence was found in a woman in her fifties or sixties who had recovered from COVID-19. Sequenced input: PBMCs or T cells enriched from blood (not recorded which). The CDR3 protein is CASSLMGGEVGGYTF. DNA for the CDR3: TGTGCCAGCAGCTTAATGGGAGGCGAAGTGGGAGGCTACACCTTC.